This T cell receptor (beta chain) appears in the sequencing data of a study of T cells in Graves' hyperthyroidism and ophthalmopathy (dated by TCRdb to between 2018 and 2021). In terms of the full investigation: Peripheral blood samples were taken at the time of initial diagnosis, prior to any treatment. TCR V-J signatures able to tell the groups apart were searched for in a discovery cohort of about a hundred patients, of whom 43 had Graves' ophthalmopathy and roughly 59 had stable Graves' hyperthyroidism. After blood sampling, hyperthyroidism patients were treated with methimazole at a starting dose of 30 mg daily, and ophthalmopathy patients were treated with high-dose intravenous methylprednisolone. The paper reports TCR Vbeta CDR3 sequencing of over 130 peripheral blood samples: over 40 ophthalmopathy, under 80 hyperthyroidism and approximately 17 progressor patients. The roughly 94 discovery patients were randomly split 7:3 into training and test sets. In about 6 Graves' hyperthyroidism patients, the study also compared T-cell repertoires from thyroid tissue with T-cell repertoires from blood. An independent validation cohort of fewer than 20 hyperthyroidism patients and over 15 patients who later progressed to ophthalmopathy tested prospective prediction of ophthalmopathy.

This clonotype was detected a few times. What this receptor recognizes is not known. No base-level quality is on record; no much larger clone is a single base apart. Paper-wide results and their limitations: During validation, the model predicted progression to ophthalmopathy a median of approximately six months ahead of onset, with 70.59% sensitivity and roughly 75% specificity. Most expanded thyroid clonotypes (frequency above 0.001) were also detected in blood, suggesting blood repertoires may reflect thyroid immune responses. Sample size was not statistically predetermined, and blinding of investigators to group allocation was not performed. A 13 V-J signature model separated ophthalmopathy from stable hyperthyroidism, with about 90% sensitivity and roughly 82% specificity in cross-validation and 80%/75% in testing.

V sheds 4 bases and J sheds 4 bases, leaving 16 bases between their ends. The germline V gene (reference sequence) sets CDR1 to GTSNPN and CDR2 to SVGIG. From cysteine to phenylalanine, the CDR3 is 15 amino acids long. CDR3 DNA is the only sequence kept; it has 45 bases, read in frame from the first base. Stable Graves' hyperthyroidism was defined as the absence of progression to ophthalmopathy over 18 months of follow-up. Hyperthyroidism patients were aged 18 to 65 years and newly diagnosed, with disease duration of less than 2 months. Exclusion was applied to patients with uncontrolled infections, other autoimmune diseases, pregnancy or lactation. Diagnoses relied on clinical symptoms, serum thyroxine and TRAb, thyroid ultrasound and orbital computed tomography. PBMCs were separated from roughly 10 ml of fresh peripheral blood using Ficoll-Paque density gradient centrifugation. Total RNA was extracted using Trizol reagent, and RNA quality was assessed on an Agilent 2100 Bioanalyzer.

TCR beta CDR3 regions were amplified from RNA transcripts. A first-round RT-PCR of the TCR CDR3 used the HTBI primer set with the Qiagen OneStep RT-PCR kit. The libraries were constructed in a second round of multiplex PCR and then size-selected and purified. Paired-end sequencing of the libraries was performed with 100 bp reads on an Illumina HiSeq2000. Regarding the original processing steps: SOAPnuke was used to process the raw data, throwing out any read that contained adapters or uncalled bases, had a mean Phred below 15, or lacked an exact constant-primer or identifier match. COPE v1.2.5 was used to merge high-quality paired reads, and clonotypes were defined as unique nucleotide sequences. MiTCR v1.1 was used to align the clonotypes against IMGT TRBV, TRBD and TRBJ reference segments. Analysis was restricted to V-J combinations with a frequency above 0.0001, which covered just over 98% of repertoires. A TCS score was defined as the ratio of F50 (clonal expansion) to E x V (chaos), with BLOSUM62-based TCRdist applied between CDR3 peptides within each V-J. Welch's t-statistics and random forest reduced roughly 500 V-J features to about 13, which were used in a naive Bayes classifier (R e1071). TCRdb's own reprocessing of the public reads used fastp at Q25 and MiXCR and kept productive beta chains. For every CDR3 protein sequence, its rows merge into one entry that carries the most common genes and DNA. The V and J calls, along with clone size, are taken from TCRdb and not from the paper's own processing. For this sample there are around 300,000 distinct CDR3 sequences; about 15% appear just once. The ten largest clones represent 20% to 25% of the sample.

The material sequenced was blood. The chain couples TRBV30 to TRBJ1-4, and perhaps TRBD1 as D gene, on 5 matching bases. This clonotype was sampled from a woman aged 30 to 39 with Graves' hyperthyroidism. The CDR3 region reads CAWIHPGPVNEKLFF. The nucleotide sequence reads TGTGCCTGGATCCATCCGGGACCTGTTAATGAAAAACTGTTTTTT.